The clone carrying this T cell receptor (beta chain) has ten or more counts. This record belongs to a study of T cells in Graves' hyperthyroidism and ophthalmopathy. TCR beta CDR3 regions were amplified from RNA. First-round RT-PCR with HTBI primers amplified the TCR CDR3 region. MiXCR, run by TCRdb on the multiplex PCR reads, gives a single entry per CDR3 protein. Of hundreds of thousands of distinct CDR3 sequences in the sample, roughly 15% were seen once. The germline V gene has CDR1 MDHEN and CDR2 SYDVKM. The CDR3 has 14 amino acids. J gave up 1 base and V 7 bases, and 4 bases lay outside the gene matches.

The gene calls are TRBV28 and TRBJ2-5; TRBD1 matches at 9 bases. Sequencing was carried out using blood. The TCR was taken from a woman aged 45-60 years with Graves' ophthalmopathy. CDR3 protein: CASTLQGAQETQYF. The CDR3 nucleotides read TGTGCCAGCACCCTACAGGGGGCCCAAGAGACCCAGTACTTC.